This TCR beta chain was sequenced in a study of T-cell reconstitution after alpha-beta-depleted transplantation in children. For TCRbeta, the library was prepared with unique molecular identifiers. TCRdb reprocessed the PCR reads with MiXCR, giving one entry per CDR3 protein. The sample consists of 200,000 to 250,000 distinct CDR3 sequences, more than 10% of them appearing once. Between the trimmed V and J ends, which lost 0 bases and 5 bases, there was a span of 8 bases. The germline V gene has CDR1 SGHRS and CDR2 YFSETQ. This CDR3 is 13 amino acids long. This clonotype was recorded many times. The sample here was PBMCs from the stem cell graft donor, taken from the stem cell graft. The chain is built from TRBV5-1 and TRBJ1-1, with D possibly being TRBD1 (6 bases). The sequence came from a human donor who donated a stem cell graft to a child with acute lymphoblastic leukemia. CDR3 loop: CASSLVRGTEAFF. The CDR3 DNA is TGCGCCAGCAGCTTGGTGAGGGGGACTGAAGCTTTCTTT. Together with reference TRBV5-1 and TRBJ1-1, the CDR3 gives the full variable domain: KAGVTQTPRYLIKTRGQQVTLSCSPISGHRSVSWYQQTPGQGLQFLFEYFSETQRNKGNFPGRFSGRQFSNSRSEMNVSTLELGDSALYLCASSLVRGTEAFFGQGTRLTVV.